This T cell receptor (beta chain) originates from a study of T cell responses to AZD1222 COVID-19 vaccine. Method: immunoSEQ multiplex PCR; TCRdb's copy keeps in-frame clones and lacks some. The sample has tens of thousands of clones, roughly 88% seen once; the top ten hold around a fifth. Comment on this clone: Its antigen is unknown.

Findings and limits, study-wide: A mostly white British donor set with more females was recruited, and clonal diversity was possibly underestimated.

Germline values: CDR1 PRHDT, CDR2 FYEKMQ (reference sequence). This CDR3 has 19 amino acids. J was trimmed by 7 bases and V by 5 bases; bases with no gene match: 18. The receptor's source is an adult in good health. The source material was peripheral blood, sampled on day 0 of AZD1222 vaccination. The gene calls are TRBV13 and TRBJ2-5; TRBD2 matches 14 bases. Here the CDR3 reads CASSRGLAGVPGIEGTQYF. The CDR3 region has the DNA TGTGCCAGCAGCAGGGGACTAGCGGGGGTTCCGGGGATTGAGGGGACCCAGTACTTC.